Described below is a single TCR beta chain sequence and its context. V was pared by 8 bases and J by 3 bases, with 14 bases between. The CDR3 spans 14 residues. Germline lookup yields CDR1 SNHLY and CDR2 FYNNEI. These data come from a study of blood T cell repertoires in COVID-19. Study details: Collection of acute and convalescent COVID-19 samples took place in the United States, Italy and Spain. T cells, B-cell-depleted T cells, or PBMCs provided the cDNA or gDNA that served as material.

Original processing notes: Researchers report that nucleated cell counts were estimated from reference gene primer amplification. The data were produced by immunoSEQ multiplex PCR, yet TCRdb's version contains in-frame clones alone and is incomplete. For V, J and clone size, that table is used; D and trimming come from the DNA. The table includes about 91,000 clones, roughly 78% detected once. The J gene is TRBJ1-5, the V gene TRBV2; D possibly corresponds to TRBD1 (6 bases). Sequencing was performed on peripheral blood. This clonotype originated in a man in his forties or fifties with active or convalescent COVID-19. In nucleotides, the CDR3 is TGTGCCAGCGCCCTGGACAGAAACAATCAGCCCCAGCATTTT. Encoded protein: CASALDRNNQPQHF.